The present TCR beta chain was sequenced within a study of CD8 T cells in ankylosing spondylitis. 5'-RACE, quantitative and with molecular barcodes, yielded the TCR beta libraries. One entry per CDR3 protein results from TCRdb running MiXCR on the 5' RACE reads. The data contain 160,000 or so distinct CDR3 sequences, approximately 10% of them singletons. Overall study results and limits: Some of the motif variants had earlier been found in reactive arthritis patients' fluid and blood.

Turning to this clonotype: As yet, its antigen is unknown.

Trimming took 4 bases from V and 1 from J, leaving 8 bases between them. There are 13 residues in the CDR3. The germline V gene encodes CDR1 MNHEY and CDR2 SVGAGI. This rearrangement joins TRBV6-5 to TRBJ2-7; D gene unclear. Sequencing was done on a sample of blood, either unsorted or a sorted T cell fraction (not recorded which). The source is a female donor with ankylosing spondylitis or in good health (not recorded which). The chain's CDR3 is CASSWSESYEQYF. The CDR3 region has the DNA TGTGCCAGCAGTTGGAGTGAATCCTACGAGCAGTACTTC.